The clone carrying this TCR beta chain was seen a few times. Its antigen is currently unknown. CDR3 length: 15 residues. The germline CDR1 and CDR2 sequences are SGHNT and YYREEE (reference sequence). Trimming pared 4 bases from V and 0 bases from J, leaving 14 bases between. The sample comes from a study of T cell repertoires in cytomegalovirus infection. About the research overall: Recently identified HLA-C-restricted and well-studied HLA-B-restricted CMV epitopes were used. Based on public TCR beta signatures, there were indications of CMV infection and of a matching HLA type.

TCRdb processed the reads anew with MiXCR; each CDR3 protein has one entry. This table has some 43,000 distinct CDR3 sequences, about a fifth appearing once. Overall study findings and caveats: Ex vivo, HLA-C-restricted CMV-specific TCR beta clonotypes prevailed over the rest of the response.

The sample was CD8+ T cells from cultured PBMCs, taken from culture after CMV antigen stimulation. The chain combines TRBV5-4 with TRBJ2-7; D gene ambiguous. The source is a human donor in good health (CMV status not recorded). Some clones in this sample may be carry-over from other donors' samples. The CDR3 region has the DNA TGTGCCAGCAGCGGTAGTGAAGGATTCTCCTACGAGCAGTACTTC. It specifies CASSGSEGFSYEQYF.